This entry features one TCR beta chain sequence. The target antigen is unknown. Genomic DNA provided the template from which TCR beta VDJ and CDR3 profiles were obtained. TCRdb re-called the reads through MiXCR, storing one row per CDR3 protein. Of 150,000 to 200,000 distinct CDR3 sequences in the sample, 40% to 50% were seen once. This entry belongs to a study of CD8+CD57+ T cells in acquired aplastic anemia. Study outcomes and limitations: No significant difference in CD8+ Simpson's diversity was found between patients and controls. Fewer than 35 sequences, all CD8+ CDR3, were shared between patients and controls.

This CDR3 is built from 13 residues. Germline CDR1 SGHTA, CDR2 FQGNSA. V was pared by 8 bases and J by 5 bases, with 15 bases between. Sequenced patients had shown CD8+CD57+ cell expansion by flow cytometry. No patient had been given any therapy when blood was sampled. This sequence originates from a human donor with aplastic anemia. V usage is TRBV7-2 and J usage is TRBJ2-5, with D perhaps TRBD1 or TRBD2 (5 bases each). Sequencing was carried out using sorted CD4+, CD8+, or CD8+CD57+ T cells (not recorded which) from PBMCs. The CDR3 loop reads CASAEWGSETQYF. The CDR3 DNA reads TGTGCCAGCGCGGAGTGGGGGTCGGAGACCCAGTACTTC. Full variable domain (missing parts from reference TRBV7-2 and TRBJ2-5): GAGVSQSPSNKVTEKGKDVELRCDPISGHTALYWYRQSLGQGLEFLIYFQGNSAPDKSGLPSDRFSAERTGGSVSTLTIQRTQQEDSAVYLCASAEWGSETQYFGPGTRLLVL.